The clone carrying this T cell receptor beta chain was seen repeatedly, ten times or more. This record belongs to a study of identical twins. Healthy Caucasians provided all donations. MiXCR, run by TCRdb on the 5' RACE reads, gives a single entry per CDR3 protein. Among 400,000 to 500,000 distinct CDR3 sequences listed, less than 20% were seen once. CDR1 and CDR2 (germline): MNHNY, SVGAGI (reference sequence). The CDR3 is 11 residues long. Trimming removed 5 bases from V and 7 bases from J, with 6 bases in between. The specimen sequenced was naive T cells sorted from blood. The chain couples TRBV6-6 to TRBJ2-1; D uncertain. The clonotype was recovered from a man aged 45 to 65 in good health. The CDR3 region is CASSARNEQFF. CDR3 nucleotides: TGTGCCAGCAGTGCTAGAAATGAGCAGTTCTTC.